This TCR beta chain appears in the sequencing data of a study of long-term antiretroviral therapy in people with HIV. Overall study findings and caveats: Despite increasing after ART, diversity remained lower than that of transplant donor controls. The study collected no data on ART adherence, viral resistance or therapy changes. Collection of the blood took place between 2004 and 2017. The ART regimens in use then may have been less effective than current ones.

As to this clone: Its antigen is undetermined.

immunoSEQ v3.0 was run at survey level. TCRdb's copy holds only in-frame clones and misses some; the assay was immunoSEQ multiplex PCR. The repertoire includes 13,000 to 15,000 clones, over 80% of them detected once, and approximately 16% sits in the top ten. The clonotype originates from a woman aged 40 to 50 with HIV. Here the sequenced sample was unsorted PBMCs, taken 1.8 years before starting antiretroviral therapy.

In DNA, the CDR3 is TGTGCCAGCAGTTACCGGGACAGATCCTACGAGCAGTACTTC. This translates into CASSYRDRSYEQYF. V usage is TRBV7-8 and J usage is TRBJ2-7; the match to TRBD1 covers 7 bases. V was pared by 6 bases and J by 1 base, with 6 bases of the junction left unmatched. From germline, CDR1 is SGHVS and CDR2 FQNEAQ. This CDR3 spans 14 amino acids.